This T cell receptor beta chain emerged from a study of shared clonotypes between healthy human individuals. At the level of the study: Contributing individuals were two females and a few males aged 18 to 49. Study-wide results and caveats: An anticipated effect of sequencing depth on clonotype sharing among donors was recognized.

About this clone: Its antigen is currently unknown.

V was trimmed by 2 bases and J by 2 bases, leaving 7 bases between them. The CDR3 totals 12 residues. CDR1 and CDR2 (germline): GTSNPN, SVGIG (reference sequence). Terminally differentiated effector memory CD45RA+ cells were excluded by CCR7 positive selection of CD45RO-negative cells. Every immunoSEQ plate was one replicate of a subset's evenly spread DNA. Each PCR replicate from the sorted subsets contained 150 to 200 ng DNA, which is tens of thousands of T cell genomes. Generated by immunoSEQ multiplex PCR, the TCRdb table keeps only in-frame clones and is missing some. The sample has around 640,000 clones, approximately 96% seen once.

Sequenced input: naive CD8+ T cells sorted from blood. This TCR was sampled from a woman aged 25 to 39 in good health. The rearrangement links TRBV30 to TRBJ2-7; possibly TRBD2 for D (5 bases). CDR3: CAWSPGTYEQYF. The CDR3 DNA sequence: TGTGCCTGGAGTCCGGGAACCTACGAGCAGTACTTC.